This record covers a single TCR beta chain. Its specificity is unknown. The CDR3 does not close with the conserved phenylalanine or tryptophan, likely indicating a read error. The CDR3 has 16 residues. The V end lost 5 bases, the J end lost 5 bases, and 18 bases lay between the germline ends. The V gene's germline CDR1 is SGHAT and CDR2 FQNNGV. This entry is derived from a study of tumor-infiltrating lymphocytes in primary liver carcinoma. Overall study results and limits: Lesser overlap characterized tumor-adjacent and tumor-blood pairs relative to tumor region pairs.

Blood RNA came from unsorted whole blood; germline DNA was also extracted. Priming with a constant-region primer yielded TCR beta cDNA from about 450 ng total RNA. Libraries of TCR beta came from three nested multiplex PCR rounds with slightly modified ARM-PCR. Use of TRBV1-TRBV30 forward primers with a C-beta reverse primer characterized the first two PCR rounds, which lasted 10 cycles each. TCRdb re-called the multiplex PCR reads through MiXCR, storing one row per CDR3 protein. The sample contains almost 200,000 distinct CDR3 sequences, approximately 64% of which appear only once. The TCR comes from a woman aged 60 to 75 with primary liver carcinoma and hepatitis B virus infection. The V gene is TRBV11-2, the J gene TRBJ2-2; D is perhaps TRBD1 (5 bases). Sequencing was done on a sample of peripheral blood. In DNA, the CDR3 is TGTGCCAGCAGCAAGCAGGGCGGCAGAGTAACCGGGGAGCTGTTTTCT. Protein: CASSKQGGRVTGELFS.